A selection of T cell receptor beta chains follows, all from one sample in a study of OX40 agonist ivuxolimab in advanced cancers. The protocol was immunoSEQ multiplex PCR, while the TCRdb copy is restricted to in-frame clones and leaves out a portion. In the table there are 43,000 or so clones, 70% to 90% of which are singletons. Sequencing used CD4+ or CD8+ T cells sorted from blood, obtained in a trial of the OX40 agonist ivuxolimab. These receptors originate from an adult with an advanced solid tumor such as melanoma, head and neck, liver or kidney cancer. CDR3s include the opening cysteine and the closing phenylalanine or tryptophan. The D gene is left open where the match is weak. Only some rows state a clone size, as once, few, many or a class for expanded clones.

TRBJ2-3 | TRBV30 | TRBD2 | - | CAWMSKWGAGAYTDTQYF | TGTGCCTGGATGAGCAAGTGGGGAGCGGGAGCTTACACAGATACGCAGTATTTT
TRBJ2-2 | TRBV6-7 | - | - | CASSNSLRVSNTGELFF | TGTGCCAGCAGCAACTCGTTGCGGGTTTCGAACACCGGGGAGCTGTTTTTT
TRBJ1-1 | TRBV4-3 | - | - | CASSQGRTWDTEAFF | TGCGCCAGCAGCCAAGGGAGGACGTGGGACACTGAAGCTTTCTTT
TRBJ2-5 | TRBV7-6 | TRBD1 | - | CASSKRQGARETQYF | TGTGCCAGCAGCAAACGACAGGGCGCGCGAGAGACCCAGTACTTC
TRBJ2-7 | TRBV11-2 | TRBD1 | - | CASSRGQGVKDEQYF | TGTGCCAGCAGCCGTGGACAGGGGGTCAAAGACGAGCAGTACTTC
TRBJ2-7 | TRBV11-2 | TRBD2 | - | CASSLEPGLATFYEQYF | TGTGCCAGCAGCTTGGAACCGGGACTAGCGACGTTCTACGAGCAGTACTTC
TRBJ2-3 | TRBV7-2 | TRBD2 | - | CASSQSTSGWDTQYF | TGTGCCAGCAGCCAATCGACTAGCGGATGGGATACGCAGTATTTT
TRBJ2-1 | TRBV4-2 | - | - | CASSQGGGGLSSYNEQFF | TGTGCCAGCAGCCAAGGTGGCGGGGGCTTGAGCTCCTACAATGAGCAGTTCTTC
TRBJ2-7 | TRBV28 | TRBD2 | - | CASSTSGGGLRTYEQYF | TGTGCCAGCTCGACTAGCGGGGGTGGGTTGCGGACCTACGAGCAGTACTTC
TRBJ2-3 | TRBV9 | - | few | CASSVVAGTDTQYF | TGTGCCAGCAGCGTAGTAGCGGGCACAGATACGCAGTATTTT
TRBJ1-6 | TRBV4-1 | - | - | CASSQSNTDNSPLHF | TGCGCCAGCAGCCAATCAAACACTGACAATTCACCCCTCCACTTT
TRBJ2-7 | TRBV7-2 | TRBD2 | - | CASSHGGASYEQYF | TGTGCCAGCAGCCACGGGGGGGCATCCTACGAGCAGTACTTC
TRBJ2-7 | TRBV6-4 | - | - | CASSFGTRYEQYF | TGTGCCAGCAGTTTCGGTACTCGTTACGAGCAGTACTTC
TRBJ1-5 | TRBV30 | - | - | CAWNRGSNQPQHF | TGTGCCTGGAATAGGGGGAGCAATCAGCCCCAGCATTTT
TRBJ1-1 | TRBV9 | - | - | CASSPREGGINEAFF | TGTGCCAGCAGCCCCCGGGAGGGAGGGATTAATGAAGCTTTCTTT
TRBJ2-3 | TRBV11-2 | - | - | CASSFSWNTQYF | TGTGCCAGCAGCTTCAGTTGGAATACGCAGTATTTT
TRBJ2-1 | TRBV18 | - | - | CASSPPSYNEQFF | TGTGCCAGCTCACCCCCGTCCTACAATGAGCAGTTCTTC
TRBJ1-4 | TRBV5-1 | - | - | CASRDFNSEKLFF | TGCGCCAGCAGGGACTTCAATAGTGAAAAACTGTTTTTT
TRBJ2-3 | TRBV1 | - | - | CTSSQGPAEDTQYF | TGCACCAGCAGCCAGGGCCCAGCGGAGGATACGCAGTATTTT
TRBJ1-1 | TRBV2 | TRBD1 | - | CASKQGANTEAFF | TGTGCCAGCAAACAGGGGGCGAACACTGAAGCTTTCTTT
TRBJ1-2 | TRBV6-1 | TRBD1 | - | CASSRLGDRDDTF | TGTGCCAGCAGCCGCCTTGGGGACAGGGACGACACCTTC
TRBJ2-5 | TRBV29-1 | TRBD2 | once | CSVLASGDPYQETQYF | TGCAGCGTTTTGGCTAGCGGGGATCCGTACCAAGAGACCCAGTACTTC
TRBJ1-4 | TRBV5-1 | TRBD1 | once | CASSSGTGREKLFF | TGCGCCAGCAGCTCCGGGACAGGGCGAGAAAAACTGTTTTTT
TRBJ1-4 | TRBV7-6 | TRBD1 | - | CASSLAGQGVEKLFF | TGTGCCAGCAGCTTAGCGGGACAGGGGGTTGAAAAACTGTTTTTT
TRBJ2-3 | TRBV7-3 | - | - | CASSNYRADTQYF | TGTGCCAGCAGCAACTACAGGGCAGATACGCAGTATTTT
TRBJ1-6 | TRBV5-5 | TRBD1 | - | CASSHSQGDSNSPLHF | TGTGCCAGCAGCCATTCCCAGGGGGACTCTAATTCACCCCTCCACTTT
TRBJ1-2 | TRBV7-9 | - | - | CASSLLNGVGGYTF | TGTGCCAGCAGCTTACTTAATGGCGTCGGCGGCTACACCTTC
TRBJ1-2 | TRBV19 | - | - | CASSDTGATIGYTF | TGTGCCAGTAGCGACACAGGCGCTACTATTGGCTACACCTTC
TRBJ2-1 | TRBV6-4 | - | - | CASSDIGSNNEQFF | TGTGCCAGCAGTGATATCGGGAGCAACAATGAGCAGTTCTTC
TRBJ1-4 | TRBV7-9 | - | - | CASSSQRGTNEKLFF | TGTGCCAGCAGCTCACAGAGGGGAACTAATGAAAAACTGTTTTTT
TRBJ2-3 | TRBV5-6 | - | - | CASSLINRIDTQYF | TGTGCCAGCAGCTTGATTAATAGAATAGATACGCAGTATTTT
TRBJ2-2 | TRBV5-1 | - | - | CASTSGHLNTGELFF | TGCGCCAGCACAAGCGGACATTTAAACACCGGGGAGCTGTTTTTT
TRBJ1-4 | TRBV5-1 | - | - | CASTNSTATNEKLFF | TGCGCCAGCACAAACAGCACTGCAACTAATGAAAAACTGTTTTTT
TRBJ2-5 | TRBV14 | - | - | CASSQPPGTFRETQYF | TGTGCCAGCAGCCAACCGCCCGGGACATTTCGGGAGACCCAGTACTTC
TRBJ2-2 | TRBV4-1 | TRBD2 | - | CASSQEGLAGRGRTGELFF | TGCGCCAGCAGCCAAGAAGGACTAGCGGGGCGGGGCCGCACCGGGGAGCTGTTTTTT
TRBJ2-1 | TRBV5-4 | TRBD2 | - | CASSVTSGGAVEQFF | TGTGCCAGCAGCGTAACTAGCGGGGGGGCAGTTGAGCAGTTCTTC
TRBJ2-7 | TRBV7-9 | TRBD2 | - | CASSAGGGSEQYF | TGTGCCAGCAGCGCGGGCGGGGGTAGCGAGCAGTACTTC
TRBJ2-7 | TRBV21-1 | - | - | CASSIGVVAGHRYEQYF | TGTGCCAGCAGCATTGGTGTAGTAGCGGGTCACCGCTACGAGCAGTACTTC
TRBJ1-6 | TRBV6-5 | TRBD1 | - | CASRTGTEKSLHF | TGTGCCAGCAGAACCGGGACAGAAAAATCCCTCCACTTT
TRBJ1-2 | TRBV5-1 | TRBD1 | - | CASSSGTGGYYGYTF | TGCGCCAGCAGCTCCGGGACAGGGGGCTATTATGGCTACACCTTC
TRBJ1-2 | TRBV19 | - | - | CASSINYGYTF | TGTGCCAGTAGTATTAACTATGGCTACACCTTC